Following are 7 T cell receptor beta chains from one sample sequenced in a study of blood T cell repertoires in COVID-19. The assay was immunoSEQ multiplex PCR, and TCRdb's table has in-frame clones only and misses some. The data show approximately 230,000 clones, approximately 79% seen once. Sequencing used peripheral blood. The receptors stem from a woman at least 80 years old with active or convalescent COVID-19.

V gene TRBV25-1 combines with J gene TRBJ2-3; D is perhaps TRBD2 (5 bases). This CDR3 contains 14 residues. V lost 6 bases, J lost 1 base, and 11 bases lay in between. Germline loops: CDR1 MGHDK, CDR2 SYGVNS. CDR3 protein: CASSSHGGTDTQYF. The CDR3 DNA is TGTGCCAGCAGCTCACACGGGGGCACAGATACGCAGTATTTT.

Written as DNA, the CDR3 is TGTGCCAGTAGTCCTCTAGTCACCGGGGAGCTGTTTTTT. Its protein product is CASSPLVTGELFF. The V and J genes are TRBV19 and TRBJ2-2; the D is unclear. Trimming cost V 5 bases and J 4 bases, with 8 bases left between them. This CDR3 has 13 residues. The V gene's germline CDR1 is LNHDA and CDR2 SQIVND (reference sequence).

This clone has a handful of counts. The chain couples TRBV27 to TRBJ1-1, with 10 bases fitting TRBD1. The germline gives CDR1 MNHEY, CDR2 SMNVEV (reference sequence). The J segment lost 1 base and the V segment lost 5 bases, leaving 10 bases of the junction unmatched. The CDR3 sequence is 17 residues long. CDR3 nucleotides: TGTGCCAGCAGTGTCGGGACAGGGGTCGGTAGGAACACTGAAGCTTTCTTT. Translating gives CASSVGTGVGRNTEAFF.

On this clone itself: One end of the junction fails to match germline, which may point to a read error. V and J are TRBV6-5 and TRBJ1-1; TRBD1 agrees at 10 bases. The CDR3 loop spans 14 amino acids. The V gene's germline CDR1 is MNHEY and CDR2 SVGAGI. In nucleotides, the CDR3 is TGTGCCAGCAGGCGAAAACGACAGGGGGCTTTTCGTAAATTT. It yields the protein CASRRKRQGAFRKF.

The CDR3 here is CASSPRQGQNTEAFF. The CDR3 DNA follows: TGTGCCAGCTCACCGAGACAGGGACAGAACACTGAAGCTTTCTTT. The chain combines TRBV18 with TRBJ1-1; 7 nucleotides agree with TRBD1. V was clipped by 3 bases and J by 1 base; unmatched bases: 5. This CDR3 region has 15 residues. Germline loops: CDR1 KGHSH, CDR2 LQKENI.

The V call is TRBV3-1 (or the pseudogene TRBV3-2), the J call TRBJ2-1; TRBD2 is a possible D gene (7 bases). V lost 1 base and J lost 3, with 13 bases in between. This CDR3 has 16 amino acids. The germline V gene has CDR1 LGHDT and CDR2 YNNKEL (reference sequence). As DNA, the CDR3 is TGTGCCAGCAGCCAAGGCGGGGGCAGAATCTACAATGAGCAGTTCTTC. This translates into CASSQGGGRIYNEQFF.

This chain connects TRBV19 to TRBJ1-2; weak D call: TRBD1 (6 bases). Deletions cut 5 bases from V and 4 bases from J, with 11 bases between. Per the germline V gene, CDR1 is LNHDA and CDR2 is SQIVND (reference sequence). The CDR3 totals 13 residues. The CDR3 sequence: CASSLDRAYGYTF. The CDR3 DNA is TGTGCCAGTAGTCTGGACAGAGCCTATGGCTACACCTTC.